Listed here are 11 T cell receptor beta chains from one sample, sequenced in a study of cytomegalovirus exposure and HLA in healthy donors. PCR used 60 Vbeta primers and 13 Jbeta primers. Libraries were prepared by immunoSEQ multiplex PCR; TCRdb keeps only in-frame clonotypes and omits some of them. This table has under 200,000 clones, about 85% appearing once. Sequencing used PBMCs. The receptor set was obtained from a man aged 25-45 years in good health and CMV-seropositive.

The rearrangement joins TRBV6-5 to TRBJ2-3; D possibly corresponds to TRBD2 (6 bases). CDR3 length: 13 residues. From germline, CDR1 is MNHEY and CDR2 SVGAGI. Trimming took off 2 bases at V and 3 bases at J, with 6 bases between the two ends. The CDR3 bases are TGTGCCAGCAGTTACCGGGAGACAGATACGCAGTATTTT. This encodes CASSYRETDTQYF.

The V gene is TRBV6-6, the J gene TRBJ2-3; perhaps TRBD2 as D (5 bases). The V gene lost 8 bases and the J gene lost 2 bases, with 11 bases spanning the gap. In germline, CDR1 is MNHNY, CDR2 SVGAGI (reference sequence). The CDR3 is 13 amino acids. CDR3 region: CASLLDSTDTQYF. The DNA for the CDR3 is TGTGCCAGCCTACTGGACTCCACAGATACGCAGTATTTT.

This chain's CDR3 is CASSPRGMGDTIYF. Written as DNA, the CDR3 is TGCGCCAGCAGCCCTAGGGGGATGGGGGACACCATATATTTT. The chain recombines TRBV10-2 with TRBJ1-3; D perhaps matches TRBD1 (6 bases). This CDR3 contains 14 residues. Germline-derived CDR1 and CDR2 are WSHSY and SAAADI. Trimming left V 6 bases short and J 8 bases short, with 17 bases between.

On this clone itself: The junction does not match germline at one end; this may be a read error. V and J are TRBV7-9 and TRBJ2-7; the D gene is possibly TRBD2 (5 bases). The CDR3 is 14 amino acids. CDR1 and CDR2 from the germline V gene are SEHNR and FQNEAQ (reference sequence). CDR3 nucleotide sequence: TGTTCCAGCAGCTTATTCGGCCTAGCCAGCGAGCAGTACTTC. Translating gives CSSSLFGLASEQYF.

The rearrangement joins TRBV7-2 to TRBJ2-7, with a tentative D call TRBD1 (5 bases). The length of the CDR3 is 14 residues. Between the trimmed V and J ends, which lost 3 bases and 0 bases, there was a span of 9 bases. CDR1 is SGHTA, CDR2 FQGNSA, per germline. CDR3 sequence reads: CASSFETVSYEQYF. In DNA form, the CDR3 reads TGTGCCAGCAGCTTTGAGACAGTCTCCTACGAGCAGTACTTC.

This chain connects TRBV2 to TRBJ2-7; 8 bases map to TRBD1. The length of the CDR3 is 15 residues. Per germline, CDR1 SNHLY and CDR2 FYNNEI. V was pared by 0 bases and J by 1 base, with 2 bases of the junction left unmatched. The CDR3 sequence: CASSEARDRSYEQYF. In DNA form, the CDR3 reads TGTGCCAGCAGTGAAGCCCGGGACAGGTCCTACGAGCAGTACTTC.

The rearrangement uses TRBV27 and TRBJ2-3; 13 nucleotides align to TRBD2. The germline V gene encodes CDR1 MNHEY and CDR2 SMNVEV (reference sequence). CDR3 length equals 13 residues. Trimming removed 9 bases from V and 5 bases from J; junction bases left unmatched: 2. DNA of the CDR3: TGTGCCAGTTGGACTAGCGGGAGAGATACGCAGTATTTT. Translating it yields CASWTSGRDTQYF.

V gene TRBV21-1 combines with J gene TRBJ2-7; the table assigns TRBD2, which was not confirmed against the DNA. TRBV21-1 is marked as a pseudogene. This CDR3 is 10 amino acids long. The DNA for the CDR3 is TGTGCCAGCCGGGAGGCCGAGCAGTACGTC. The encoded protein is CASREAEQYV.

The CDR3 loop reads CASSGTGVGNTIYF. CDR3 nucleotide sequence: TGTGCCAGCAGCGGGACAGGGGTCGGAAACACCATATATTTT. The chain couples TRBV9 to TRBJ1-3, with 9 bases identical to TRBD1. CDR1 and CDR2 from the germline V gene are SGDLS and YYNGEE. The ends lost 3 bases at V and 4 bases at J; junction bases unmatched: 2. The CDR3 extends over 14 amino acids.

The chain's CDR3 is CASSMVSSPSYNEQFF. The CDR3 bases are TGTGCCAGTAGTATGGTGAGTAGCCCCTCCTACAATGAGCAGTTCTTC. This chain links TRBV19 with TRBJ2-1, with D hard to call. Germline values: CDR1 LNHDA, CDR2 SQIVND (reference sequence). The V and J ends lost 3 bases and 0 bases respectively, with 12 bases between them. The CDR3 totals 16 residues.

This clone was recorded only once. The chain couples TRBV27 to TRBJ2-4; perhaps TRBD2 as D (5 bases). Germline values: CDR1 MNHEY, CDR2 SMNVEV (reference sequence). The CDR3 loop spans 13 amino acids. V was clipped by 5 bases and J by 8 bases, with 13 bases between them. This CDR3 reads CASSPGLAYIQYF. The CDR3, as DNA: TGTGCCAGCAGTCCCGGGCTAGCCTACATTCAGTACTTC.